The 16 T cell receptor beta chains in this list originate from one sample, sequenced in a study of blood T cell repertoires in COVID-19 (dated by TCRdb to 2018 to 2020). Library method: the immunoSEQ multiplex PCR assay. TCRdb holds this immuneACCESS table with in-frame rearrangements only. Some clones are missing; in checked studies, unresolved V genes explain under half, and the rest has no known cause. The sample table contains around 300,000 clones; only one count was recorded for around 89% of them. Of the sample, approximately 4% is held by the ten largest clones. Input material: PBMCs or T cells enriched from blood (not recorded which). The receptors shown here come from a woman aged 18-30 years with acute COVID-19.

The chain couples TRBV7-3 to TRBJ2-7; weak D call: TRBD2 (6 bases). This CDR3 region has 13 residues. V lost 3 bases and J 6 bases, leaving 12 bases between the germline ends. Germline V gene lookup returns CDR1 SGHTA and CDR2 FQGTGA. The CDR3 nucleotides read TGTGCCAGCAGCTTGTTTTTGGAGGGCGAGCAGTACTTC. Protein product: CASSLFLEGEQYF.

J is TRBJ2-3 and V is TRBV6-5; 7 bases map to TRBD1. V shed 6 bases and J 4 bases; nucleotides not matched to a gene: 7. The CDR3 contains 14 residues. Germline V lookup: CDR1 MNHEY, CDR2 SVGAGI. The CDR3 DNA is TGTGCCAGCAGATCGGCGACAGGGCCAGATACGCAGTATTTT. It codes for CASRSATGPDTQYF.

CDR3 amino acids: CSASRGLAGRDEQFF. The DNA for the CDR3 is TGCAGTGCTAGTAGGGGACTAGCGGGTCGGGATGAGCAGTTCTTC. The J gene is TRBJ2-1, the V gene TRBV20-1; 12 bases are shared with TRBD2. The germline V gene has CDR1 DFQATT and CDR2 SNEGSKA (reference sequence). The CDR3 is made up of 15 amino acids. Trimming at V came to 3 bases and at J to 8 bases, leaving 8 bases not matched to a gene.

V gene TRBV14 combines with J gene TRBJ1-2, with 7 bases lining up with TRBD1. The germline CDR1 and CDR2 sequences are SGHDN and FVKESK. The V and J ends lost 4 bases and 8 bases, in that order; junction bases with no gene match: 4. The CDR3 totals 12 residues. In nucleotides, the CDR3 is TGTGCCAGCAGCCCCCGGACAGGCGGCTACACCTTC. This translates into CASSPRTGGYTF.

This clone has a single count. The chain combines TRBV19 with TRBJ1-1; D may be TRBD1 (6 bases). CDR1 LNHDA and CDR2 SQIVND come from the germline V gene (reference sequence). The V gene lost 7 bases and the J gene lost 4 bases, with 10 bases spanning the gap. The CDR3 totals 12 residues. The CDR3 reads CASTGDGTEAFF. The CDR3 DNA sequence: TGTGCCAGTACAGGGGACGGCACTGAAGCTTTCTTT. Full variable domain (missing parts from reference TRBV19 and TRBJ1-1): DGGITQSPKYLFRKEGQNVTLSCEQNLNHDAMYWYRQDPGQGLRLIYYSQIVNDFQKGDIAEGYSVSREKKESFPLTVTSAQKNPTAFYLCASTGDGTEAFFGQGTRLTVV.

The rearrangement uses TRBV19 and TRBJ2-3; D call uncertain. Looked up from germline, CDR1 is LNHDA and CDR2 is SQIVND (reference sequence). This CDR3 region has 14 residues. Trimming cost V 8 bases and J 0 bases, with 12 bases left between them. CDR3 bases: TGTGCCAGTTCCAGCGACCCTAGCACAGATACGCAGTATTTT. This translates into CASSSDPSTDTQYF.

The V call is TRBV5-8, the J call TRBJ2-7; 10 bases line up with TRBD1. CDR3 size: 14 residues. Trimming at V came to 3 bases and at J to 3 bases, leaving 3 bases not matched to a gene. The germline V gene encodes CDR1 SGHTS and CDR2 YDEGEE. The CDR3 spells CASSSGTGVYEQYF. CDR3 nucleotides: TGTGCCAGCAGCTCCGGGACAGGGGTCTACGAGCAGTACTTC.

The V and J genes are TRBV5-1 and TRBJ2-1; 13 positions match TRBD2. The length of the CDR3 is 16 residues. J lost 8 bases, V lost 4 bases, and 9 bases had no gene match. Germline-derived CDR1 and CDR2 are SGHRS and YFSETQ. CDR3 DNA sequence: TGCGCCAGCAGCCCGACCGGACTAGCGGGAGTAGATGAGCAGTTCTTC. Protein: CASSPTGLAGVDEQFF.

V gene TRBV28 combines with J gene TRBJ2-1; TRBD2 matches at 7 bases. CDR3 length: 16 amino acids. From germline, CDR1 is MDHEN and CDR2 SYDVKM. Trimming removed 1 base from V and 12 bases from J; junction bases left unmatched: 15. For the CDR3, the DNA is TGTGCCAGCAGTTTATTGTGGACTAGAGATTTGTTTAGGCAGTTCTTC. Protein: CASSLLWTRDLFRQFF.

This clone has just one count. The chain couples TRBV14 to TRBJ1-4; D is ambiguous. This CDR3 is 14 amino acids long. Germline V gene lookup returns CDR1 SGHDN and CDR2 FVKESK. Trimming shortened V by 3 bases and J by 8 bases, and 13 bases separated the two germline ends. CDR3 protein: CASSHRGFGEKLFF. The CDR3 bases are TGTGCCAGCAGCCATCGGGGATTCGGGGAAAAACTGTTTTTT.

This chain links TRBV4-1 with TRBJ2-7; D possibly corresponds to TRBD2 (6 bases). Between the trimmed V and J ends, which lost 0 bases and 2 bases, there was a span of 20 bases. Germline CDR1 and CDR2: MGHRA and YSYEKL. This CDR3 is built from 18 residues. CDR3 in DNA: TGCGCCAGCAGCCAAGATTGGGGCTCCGGGAGCCCTCCCTACGAGCAGTACTTC. Protein: CASSQDWGSGSPPYEQYF.

The V and J genes are TRBV5-1 and TRBJ2-2; D might be TRBD1 (6 bases). With 3 bases removed from V and 2 bases from J, the gap between germline ends came to 8 bases. This CDR3 is 14 amino acids long. Germline-derived CDR1 and CDR2 are SGHRS and YFSETQ. The CDR3 region is CASSWTANTGELFF. In nucleotides, the CDR3 is TGCGCCAGCAGCTGGACAGCCAACACCGGGGAGCTGTTTTTT.

J is TRBJ2-3 and V is TRBV11-3, with 14 bases identical to TRBD2. Per the germline V gene, CDR1 is SGHNT and CDR2 is YENEEA. The trim removed 5 bases at V and 5 bases at J, leaving 9 bases unmatched. CDR3 length equals 17 residues. The CDR3 loop reads CASSPGLAGVRGDTQYF. The CDR3 DNA is TGTGCCAGCAGCCCGGGACTAGCGGGAGTGCGAGGAGATACGCAGTATTTT. Supplemented by reference TRBV11-3 and TRBJ2-3, the full variable domain reads EAGVVQSPRYKIIEKKQPVAFWCNPISGHNTLYWYLQNLGQGPELLIRYENEEAVDDSQLPKDRFSAERLKGVDSTLKIQPAELGDSAVYLCASSPGLAGVRGDTQYFGPGTRLTVL.

This chain's CDR3 is CASSFGVYQPQHF. As DNA, the CDR3 is TGTGCCAGCAGTTTCGGGGTATATCAGCCCCAGCATTTT. This chain uses TRBV12-3 or TRBV12-4 with TRBJ1-5; no clear D. This CDR3 contains 13 residues. Trimming removed 3 bases from V and 5 bases from J, with 8 bases in between.

Concerning this clone: A read error may account for a junction end that differs from germline. The rearrangement links TRBV29-1 to TRBJ2-1, with D perhaps TRBD1 (6 bases). The CDR3 has 14 amino acids. Per the germline V gene, CDR1 is SQVTM and CDR2 is ANQGSEA. For the CDR3, the DNA is TGCAGCGTGGAACCAGGAGTCAGGGACAATGGGCAGTTCTTC. Protein product: CSVEPGVRDNGQFF.

This chain connects TRBV18 to TRBJ2-3; 7 bases are a match to TRBD2. Per germline, CDR1 KGHSH and CDR2 LQKENI. With 4 bases clipped from V and 5 bases from J, the junction kept 9 bases outside the gene matches. The CDR3 runs to 15 residues. The CDR3 loop is CASSQELAAQDTQYF. Here the CDR3 DNA reads TGTGCCAGCTCACAAGAGCTAGCGGCCCAAGATACGCAGTATTTT.